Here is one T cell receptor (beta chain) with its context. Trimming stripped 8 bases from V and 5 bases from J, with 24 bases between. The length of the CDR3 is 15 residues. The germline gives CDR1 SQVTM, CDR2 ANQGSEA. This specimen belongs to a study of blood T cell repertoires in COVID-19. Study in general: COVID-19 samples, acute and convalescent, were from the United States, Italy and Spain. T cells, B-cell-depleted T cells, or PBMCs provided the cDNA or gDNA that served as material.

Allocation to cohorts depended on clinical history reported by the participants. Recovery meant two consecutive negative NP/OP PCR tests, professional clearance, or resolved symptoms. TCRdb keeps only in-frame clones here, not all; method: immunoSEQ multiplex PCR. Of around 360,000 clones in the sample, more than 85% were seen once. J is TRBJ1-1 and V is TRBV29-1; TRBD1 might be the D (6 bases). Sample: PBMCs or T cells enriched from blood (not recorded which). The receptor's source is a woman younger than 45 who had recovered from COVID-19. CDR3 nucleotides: TGCAGCTCAGCCCGCCGCGGGGGCGGTGGGACTGAAGCTTTCTTT. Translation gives CSSARRGGGGTEAFF.